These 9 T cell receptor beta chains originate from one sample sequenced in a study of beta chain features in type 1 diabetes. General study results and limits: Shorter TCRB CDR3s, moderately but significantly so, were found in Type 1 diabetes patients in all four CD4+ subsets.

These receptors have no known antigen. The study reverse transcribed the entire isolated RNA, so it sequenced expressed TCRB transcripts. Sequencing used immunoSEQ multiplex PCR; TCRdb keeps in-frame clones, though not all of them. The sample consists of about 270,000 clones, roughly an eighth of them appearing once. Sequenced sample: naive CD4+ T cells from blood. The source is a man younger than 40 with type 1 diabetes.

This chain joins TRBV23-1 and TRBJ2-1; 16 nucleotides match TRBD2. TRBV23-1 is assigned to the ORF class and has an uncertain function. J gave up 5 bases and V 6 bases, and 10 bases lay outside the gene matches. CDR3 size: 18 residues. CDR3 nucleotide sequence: TGCGCCAGCAGCTACGGGACTAGCGGGAGGGCCGAAAACAATGAGCAGTTCTTC. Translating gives CASSYGTSGRAENNEQFF.

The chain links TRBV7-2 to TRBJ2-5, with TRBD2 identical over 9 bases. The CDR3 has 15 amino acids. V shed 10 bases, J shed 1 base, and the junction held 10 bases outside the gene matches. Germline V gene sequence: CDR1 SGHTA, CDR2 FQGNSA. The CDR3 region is CATIPLAGSQETQYF. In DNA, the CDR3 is TGTGCCACTATACCACTAGCGGGCTCCCAAGAGACCCAGTACTTC.

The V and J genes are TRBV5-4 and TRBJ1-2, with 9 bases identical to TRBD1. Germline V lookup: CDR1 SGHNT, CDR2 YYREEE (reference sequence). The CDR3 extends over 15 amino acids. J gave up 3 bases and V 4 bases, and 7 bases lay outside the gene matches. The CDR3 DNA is TGTGCCAGCAGCCCAGGACAGGGGACCCACTATGGCTACACCTTC. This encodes CASSPGQGTHYGYTF.

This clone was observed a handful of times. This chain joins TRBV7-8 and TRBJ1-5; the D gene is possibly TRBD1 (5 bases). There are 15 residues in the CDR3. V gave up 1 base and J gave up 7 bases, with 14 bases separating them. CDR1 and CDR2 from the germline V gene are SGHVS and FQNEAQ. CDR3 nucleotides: TGTGCCAGCAGCTTAGGTCCCGCCAGGGCGCAGCCCCAGCATTTT. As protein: CASSLGPARAQPQHF.

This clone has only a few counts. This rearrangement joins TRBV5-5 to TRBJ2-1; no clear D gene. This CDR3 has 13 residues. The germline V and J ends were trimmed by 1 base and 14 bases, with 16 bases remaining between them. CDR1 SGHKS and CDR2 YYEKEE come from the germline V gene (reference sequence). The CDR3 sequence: CASSLPGPIPEFF. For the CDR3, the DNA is TGTGCCAGCAGCTTGCCAGGTCCAATCCCAGAGTTCTTC.

The CDR3 spells CASSRDRGLYGYTF. The CDR3 DNA is TGTGCCAGCAGCCGGGACAGGGGACTCTATGGCTACACCTTC. The rearrangement links TRBV6-5 to TRBJ1-2, with 10 bases aligning to TRBD1. The V and J ends lost 6 bases and 4 bases, in that order; junction bases with no gene match: 5. This CDR3 spans 14 amino acids. The germline CDR1 and CDR2 sequences are MNHEY and SVGAGI.

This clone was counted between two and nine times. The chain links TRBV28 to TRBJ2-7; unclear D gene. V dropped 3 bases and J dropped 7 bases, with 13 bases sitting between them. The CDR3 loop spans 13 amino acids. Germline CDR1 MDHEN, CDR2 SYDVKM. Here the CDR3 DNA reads TGTGCCAGCAGTTTGATCTTCAGGCAGGAGCAGTACTTC. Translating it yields CASSLIFRQEQYF.

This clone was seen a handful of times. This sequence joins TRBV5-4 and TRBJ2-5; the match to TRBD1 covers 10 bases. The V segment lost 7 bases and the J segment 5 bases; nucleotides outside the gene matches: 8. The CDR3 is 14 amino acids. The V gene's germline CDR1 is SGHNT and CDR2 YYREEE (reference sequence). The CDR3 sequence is CASDRQGAQETQYF. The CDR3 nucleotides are TGTGCCAGCGACAGACAGGGGGCACAGGAGACCCAGTACTTC.

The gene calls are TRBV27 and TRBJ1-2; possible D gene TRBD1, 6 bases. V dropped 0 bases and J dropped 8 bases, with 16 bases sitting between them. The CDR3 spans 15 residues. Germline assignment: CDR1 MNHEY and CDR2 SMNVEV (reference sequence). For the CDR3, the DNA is TGTGCCAGCAGTTTATCGTCGGCCGTTACAGGGGGCTACACCTTC. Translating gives CASSLSSAVTGGYTF.